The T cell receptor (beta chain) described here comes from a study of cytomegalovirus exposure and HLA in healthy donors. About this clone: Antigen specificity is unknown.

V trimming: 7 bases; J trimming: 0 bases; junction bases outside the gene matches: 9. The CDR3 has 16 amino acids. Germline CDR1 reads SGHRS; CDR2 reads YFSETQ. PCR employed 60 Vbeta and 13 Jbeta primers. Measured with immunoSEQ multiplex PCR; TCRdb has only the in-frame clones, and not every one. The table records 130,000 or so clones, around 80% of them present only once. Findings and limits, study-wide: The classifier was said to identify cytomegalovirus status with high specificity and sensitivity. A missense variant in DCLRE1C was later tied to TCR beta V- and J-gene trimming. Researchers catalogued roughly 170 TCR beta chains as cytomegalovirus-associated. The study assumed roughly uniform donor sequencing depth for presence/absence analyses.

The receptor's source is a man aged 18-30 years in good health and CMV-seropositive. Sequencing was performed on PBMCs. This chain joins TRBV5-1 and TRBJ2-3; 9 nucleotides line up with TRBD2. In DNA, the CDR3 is TGCGCCAGCGGTGCGGGGGGGACCACTAGCACAGATACGCAGTATTTT. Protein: CASGAGGTTSTDTQYF.